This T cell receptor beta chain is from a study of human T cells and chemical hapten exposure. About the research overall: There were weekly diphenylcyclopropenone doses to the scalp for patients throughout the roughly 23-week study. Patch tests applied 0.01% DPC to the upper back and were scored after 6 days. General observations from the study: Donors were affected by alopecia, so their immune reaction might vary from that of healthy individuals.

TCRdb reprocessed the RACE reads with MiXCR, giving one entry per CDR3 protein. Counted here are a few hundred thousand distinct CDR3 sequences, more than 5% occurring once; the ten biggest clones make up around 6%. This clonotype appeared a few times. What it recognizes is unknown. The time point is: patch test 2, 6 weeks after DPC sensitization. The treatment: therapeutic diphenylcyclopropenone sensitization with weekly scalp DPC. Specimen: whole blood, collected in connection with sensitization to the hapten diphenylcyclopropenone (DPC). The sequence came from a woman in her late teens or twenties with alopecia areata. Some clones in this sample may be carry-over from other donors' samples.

This CDR3 reads CASSLSATSGGHSYEQYF. The CDR3 DNA reads TGTGCCAGCAGCTTAAGTGCGACTAGCGGGGGGCACTCCTACGAGCAGTACTTC. The V and J genes are TRBV11-2 and TRBJ2-7; the match to TRBD2 covers 13 bases. This CDR3 region has 18 residues. CDR1 and CDR2 from the germline V gene are SGHAT and FQNNGV. The J segment lost 0 bases and the V segment lost 2 bases, leaving 7 bases of the junction unmatched. Based on the CDR3 plus reference TRBV11-2 and TRBJ2-7, the full variable domain is EAGVAQSPRYKIIEKRQSVAFWCNPISGHATLYWYQQILGQGPKLLIQFQNNGVVDDSQLPKDRFSAERLKGVDSTLKIQPAKLEDSAVYLCASSLSATSGGHSYEQYFGPGTRLTVT.